The sequence of this T cell receptor (beta chain) was determined in a study of cytomegalovirus exposure and HLA in healthy donors. On this clone itself: Its target is not known.

PCR was performed using 60 Vbeta and 13 Jbeta primers. This table comes from immunoSEQ multiplex PCR, and its TCRdb copy is limited to in-frame clones, with some not included. The repertoire holds 100,000 to 130,000 clones, with around 85% as singletons. The study, taken as a whole, reports: A later analysis found TCR association rates differed by HLA locus, highest for DRB1 and lowest for HLA-C.

Source material: PBMCs. The origin of this receptor is a man younger than 45 in good health and CMV-seronegative.

CDR3 amino acids: CASSESLGAGGELFF. CDR3 in DNA: TGCGCCAGCAGTGAGTCCTTGGGGGCAGGCGGGGAGCTGTTTTTT. J is TRBJ2-2 and V is TRBV10-1; TRBD1 might be the D (6 bases). Trimming shortened V by 0 bases and J by 7 bases, and 12 bases separated the two germline ends. CDR1 and CDR2 (germline): WNHNN, SYGVQD (reference sequence). The CDR3 is 15 amino acids.